This is a list of T cell receptor beta chains from one sample in a study of blood T cell repertoires in COVID-19. The protocol was immunoSEQ multiplex PCR, while the TCRdb copy is restricted to in-frame clones and leaves out a portion. The data show tens of thousands of clones, 75% to 90% seen once. Sample: peripheral blood. All receptors derive from a human donor in a cohort sampled during active COVID-19. The CDR3 runs from the conserved cysteine through the conserved F or W. The D gene is left open where the match is weak.

v_gene	d_gene	j_gene	CDR3aa
TRBV28	TRBD1	TRBJ1-5	CASSTTGVGQPQHF
TRBV27	TRBD2	TRBJ2-5	CASSPGLGSSQETQYF
TRBV2	-	TRBJ1-1	CASSRSGSLNTEAFF
TRBV19	-	TRBJ2-1	CASSSIEGSAYNEQFF
TRBV30	TRBD1	TRBJ1-6	CACNRQGASYNSPLHF
TRBV27	TRBD2	TRBJ2-1	CASSYLALAGADNEQFF
TRBV7-6	TRBD2	TRBJ2-1	CASSARYKRGTYNEQFF
TRBV9	TRBD2	TRBJ2-7	CASSVASSGSEQYF
TRBV6-5	-	TRBJ2-1	CASSYSKRGSNKQFF
TRBV5-5	-	TRBJ2-1	CASSPPGSYNEQFF
TRBV7-2	-	TRBJ2-2	CASSFGGGGGELFF
TRBV7-9	TRBD2	TRBJ2-1	CASSSGLADNEQFF
TRBV27	TRBD2	TRBJ2-3	CASSPFPGTSGRSDTQYF
TRBV6-5	TRBD1	TRBJ2-7	CAISPTGTGTYEQYF
TRBV30	-	TRBJ2-3	CAWTVGLRDTDTQYF
TRBV19	-	TRBJ1-1	CASSMTAAGNTEAFF
TRBV7-9	-	TRBJ1-4	CASSPRGTSNEKLFF
TRBV28	-	TRBJ1-5	CASSLQGFDQPQHF
TRBV5-4	TRBD1	TRBJ1-6	CASSSQGANSPLHF
TRBV11-3	TRBD1	TRBJ2-2	CASSFRTGGGTGELFF
TRBV6-5	TRBD2	TRBJ2-7	CASSSSGFSYEQYF
TRBV27	-	TRBJ1-2	CASSSPGGYGYTF
TRBV5-4	-	TRBJ1-6	CASSLSGFNSPLHF
TRBV6-5	TRBD1	TRBJ1-2	CATRTGNYGYTF
TRBV30	TRBD2	TRBJ2-3	CAWSAPAGSTDTQYF
TRBV5-1	TRBD1	TRBJ2-1	CASSWGQTNNEQFF
TRBV7-9	-	TRBJ2-7	CATLEERTYEQYF
TRBV19	-	TRBJ2-1	CASSMGWEDNEQFF
TRBV3-1/TRBV3-2	TRBD2	TRBJ2-1	CASSQVPSGSIGNEQFF
TRBV6-4	-	TRBJ1-5	CASSDLRWGHQPQHF
TRBV7-8	TRBD2	TRBJ2-7	CASSPRELTSGRLPSYEQYF
TRBV4-1	-	TRBJ2-1	CASSQQDEQFF
TRBV19	TRBD2	TRBJ2-1	CASRTSGSASSYNEQFF
TRBV25-1	TRBD1	TRBJ2-3	CASSDIGQGRADTQYF
TRBV4-1	-	TRBJ2-7	CASSQHLSGYEQYF
TRBV7-3	-	TRBJ2-3	CASSLLGEGTDTQYF
TRBV25-1	-	TRBJ1-2	CASSEYSYGYTF
TRBV19	TRBD1	TRBJ2-4	CASSPIPGQGVIQYF
TRBV15	TRBD2	TRBJ2-7	CATTQGGGRAAEQYF
TRBV6-2/TRBV6-3	TRBD1	TRBJ1-6	CASSRPGQGVVSPLHF
TRBV4-3	-	TRBJ1-2	CASSPEARTGRGGYTF
TRBV10-3	-	TRBJ1-2	CAISESMAANYGYTF
TRBV15	TRBD2	TRBJ2-7	CATSNGLAGAYEQYF
TRBV28	-	TRBJ2-2	CASSSGTGELFF
TRBV6-5	-	TRBJ2-7	CASTRRRPSSYEQYF
TRBV5-6	-	TRBJ1-2	CASSPSQDRWYGYTF
TRBV28	TRBD2	TRBJ2-1	CASSAASGRSNEQFF
TRBV5-5	TRBD1	TRBJ2-7	CASTPGQGVAYEQYF
TRBV5-1	TRBD2	TRBJ2-1	CASSSTSGSYNEQFF
TRBV7-9	TRBD1	TRBJ2-5	CASSLGTGGQETQYF
TRBV7-9	TRBD2	TRBJ2-7	CASSFPLAGEVGEQYF
TRBV29-1	-	TRBJ2-5	CSVGTLKETQYF
TRBV6-5	-	TRBJ2-7	CASGLGAYEQYF
TRBV2	-	TRBJ2-7	CASGQPGQGSYEQYF
TRBV24-1	TRBD2	TRBJ2-5	CATSDATSAYQETQYF